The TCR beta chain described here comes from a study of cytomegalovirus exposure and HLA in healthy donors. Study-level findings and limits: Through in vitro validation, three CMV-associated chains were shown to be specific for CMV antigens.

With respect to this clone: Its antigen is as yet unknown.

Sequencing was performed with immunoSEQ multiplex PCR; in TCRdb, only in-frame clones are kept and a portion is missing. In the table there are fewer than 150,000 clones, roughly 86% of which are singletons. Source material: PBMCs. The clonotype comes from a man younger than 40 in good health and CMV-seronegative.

The CDR3 region is CASRGQGYNEQFF. The CDR3 DNA is TGCGCCAGCAGGGGACAGGGCTACAATGAGCAGTTCTTC. The chain employs TRBV5-1 and TRBJ2-1; 9 bases map to TRBD1. V lost 5 bases and J lost 3; bases outside the gene matches: 0. This CDR3 is built from 13 residues. Germline V gives CDR1 SGHRS, CDR2 YFSETQ.